The 21 T cell receptor beta chains reported below all come from one sample, sequenced in a study of siplizumab effects on memory and regulatory T cells. Sequencing used immunoSEQ multiplex PCR; TCRdb keeps in-frame clones, though not all of them. The repertoire holds 98,000 or so clones, with 93% as singletons. Sequences were obtained from Tregs sorted from blood. Source of these receptors: a human donor in good health.

CDR3 amino acids: CSAGARGGYNEQFF. The CDR3 DNA sequence: TGCAGCGCCGGGGCTCGCGGGGGGTACAATGAGCAGTTCTTC. The rearrangement uses TRBV29-1 and TRBJ2-1; 8 bases align to TRBD2. From germline, CDR1 is SQVTM and CDR2 ANQGSEA. The CDR3 loop spans 14 amino acids. V lost 7 bases and J lost 4; bases outside the gene matches: 9.

The J gene is TRBJ1-1, the V gene TRBV15, with D possibly matching TRBD1 (5 bases). V lost 5 bases, J lost 2 bases, and 9 bases lay in between. The CDR3 totals 13 residues. Germline V gene lookup returns CDR1 LNHNV and CDR2 YYDKDF (reference sequence). CDR3 bases: TGTGCCACCAGCTCCGACAGCAACACTGAAGCTTTCTTT. This codes for CATSSDSNTEAFF.

The gene calls are TRBV14 and TRBJ2-3; unclear D gene. The length of the CDR3 is 13 residues. Germline V gene data show CDR1 as SGHDN and CDR2 as FVKESK. Trimming shortened V by 4 bases and J by 2 bases, and 7 bases separated the two germline ends. The CDR3 reads CASSRKSTDTQYF. The CDR3 region has the DNA TGTGCCAGCAGCCGTAAATCCACAGATACGCAGTATTTT.

The V gene is TRBV5-4, the J gene TRBJ2-3; 9 bases map to TRBD2. Germline CDR1 SGHNT, CDR2 YYREEE (reference sequence). The CDR3 consists of 16 residues. V was clipped by 0 bases and J by 4 bases; unmatched bases: 6. CDR3 nucleotides: TGTGCCAGCAGCTTGGCCGGGGGACTAGCAGCAGATACGCAGTATTTT. Residues: CASSLAGGLAADTQYF.

The chain couples TRBV19 to TRBJ2-2, with no clear D. Germline V lookup: CDR1 LNHDA, CDR2 SQIVND (reference sequence). V was shortened by 5 bases and J by 4 bases, with 5 bases between the two germline ends. The CDR3 is 12 residues long. The CDR3 is CASSGVTGELFF. The CDR3 DNA sequence: TGTGCCAGTAGTGGGGTCACCGGGGAGCTGTTTTTT.

The CDR3 loop reads CASRTAEKLFF. The DNA of the CDR3 is TGTGCCTCCCGGACAGCTGAAAAACTGTTTTTT. The chain is built from TRBV6-1 and TRBJ1-4, with D possibly TRBD1 on 6 matching bases. The germline V and J ends were trimmed by 11 bases and 7 bases, with 11 bases remaining between them. This CDR3 region has 11 residues. From germline, CDR1 is MNHNS and CDR2 SASEGT.

V gene TRBV5-1 combines with J gene TRBJ2-3; D gene ambiguous. The CDR3 contains 14 residues. Germline V gives CDR1 SGHRS, CDR2 YFSETQ. V lost 1 base to trimming and J lost 2 bases, with 8 bases between them. CDR3 loop: CASSLQRSTDTQYF. The CDR3, as DNA: TGCGCCAGCAGCTTGCAGAGATCCACAGATACGCAGTATTTT.

The chain links TRBV4-3 to TRBJ2-3; TRBD2 agrees at 7 bases. Germline-derived CDR1 and CDR2 are LGHNA and YSLEER. V trimming: 2 bases; J trimming: 0 bases; junction bases outside the gene matches: 11. The CDR3 is 18 amino acids. As DNA, the CDR3 is TGCGCCAGCAGCCAACAGCCCATACGAGCGGGAAGCACAGATACGCAGTATTTT. It encodes CASSQQPIRAGSTDTQYF.

This chain connects TRBV7-8 to TRBJ2-7, with D tentatively TRBD1 (5 bases). The V end was cut by 4 bases, the J end by 6 bases, with 10 bases between. Germline V gene lookup returns CDR1 SGHVS and CDR2 FQNEAQ. The length of the CDR3 is 12 residues. CDR3 residues: CASSSRTPEQYF. CDR3 nucleotides: TGTGCCAGCAGCTCACGGACACCCGAGCAGTACTTC.

The chain couples TRBV9 to TRBJ2-3; tentative D call: TRBD2 (5 bases). The CDR3 covers 17 residues. Germline V gene data show CDR1 as SGDLS and CDR2 as YYNGEE. Trimming pared 0 bases from V and 1 base from J, leaving 15 bases between. Here the CDR3 DNA reads TGTGCCAGCAGCGTAGTCGCTTTGGAGGCCGGCACAGATACGCAGTATTTT. This translates into CASSVVALEAGTDTQYF.

The chain carries TRBV7-8 and TRBJ2-3; D gene uncertain. This CDR3 comprises 12 residues. The germline gives CDR1 SGHVS, CDR2 FQNEAQ. Deletions cut 8 bases from V and 8 bases from J, with 14 bases between. The CDR3 here is CASGIVSGTQYF. As DNA, the CDR3 is TGTGCCAGCGGGATCGTGTCTGGTACGCAGTATTTT.

This clone was detected once. This chain links TRBV6-6 with TRBJ1-6; tentative D call: TRBD1 (5 bases). The CDR3 contains 14 residues. Trimming took 5 bases from V and 6 from J, leaving 11 bases between them. Germline assignment: CDR1 MNHNY and CDR2 SVGAGI (reference sequence). CDR3 protein: CASSPARANSPLHF. The CDR3, as DNA: TGTGCCAGCAGTCCCGCCAGGGCTAATTCACCCCTCCACTTT.

This CDR3 is CASSFTGVGPREQYF. The CDR3 nucleotides read TGCGCCAGCAGCTTTACAGGGGTTGGTCCTCGGGAGCAGTACTTC. The chain combines TRBV5-1 with TRBJ2-7; 7 positions agree with TRBD1. The germline gives CDR1 SGHRS, CDR2 YFSETQ. The CDR3 is 15 residues long. V gave up 2 bases and J gave up 7 bases; unmatched junction bases: 12. Supplemented by reference TRBV5-1 and TRBJ2-7, the full variable domain reads KAGVTQTPRYLIKTRGQQVTLSCSPISGHRSVSWYQQTPGQGLQFLFEYFSETQRNKGNFPGRFSGRQFSNSRSEMNVSTLELGDSALYLCASSFTGVGPREQYFGPGTRLTVT.

This sequence joins TRBV2 and TRBJ2-3; weak D call: TRBD2 (6 bases). Looked up from germline, CDR1 is SNHLY and CDR2 is FYNNEI. V dropped 7 bases and J dropped 6 bases, with 14 bases sitting between them. The CDR3 is 13 amino acids. The CDR3 DNA sequence: TGTGCCAGCATGGGGCGGGGACGGGATACGCAGTATTTT. Protein product: CASMGRGRDTQYF.

This sequence joins TRBV5-1 and TRBJ2-7; D assignment may be TRBD1 or TRBD2 (6 bases each). The CDR3 loop spans 15 amino acids. Looked up from germline, CDR1 is SGHRS and CDR2 is YFSETQ. V was cut by 4 bases and J by 0 bases, with 14 bases left in between. This chain's CDR3 is CASSPGATSSYEQYF. The CDR3 bases are TGCGCCAGCAGCCCGGGGGCAACGAGCTCCTACGAGCAGTACTTC.

V is TRBV30 and J is TRBJ2-2; D remains ambiguous. The V end lost 7 bases, the J end lost 7 bases, and 10 bases lay between the germline ends. CDR3 length: 11 amino acids. From germline, CDR1 is GTSNPN and CDR2 SVGIG (reference sequence). CDR3 loop: CALDQDGELFF. CDR3 DNA sequence: TGTGCCTTGGACCAGGACGGGGAGCTGTTTTTT.

The V and J genes are TRBV2 and TRBJ2-1; TRBD1 matches at 9 bases. Germline V lookup: CDR1 SNHLY, CDR2 FYNNEI. Trimming removed 6 bases from V and 5 bases from J; junction bases left unmatched: 8. CDR3 length: 15 residues. The CDR3 reads CASSPGTGTHNEQFF. In nucleotides, the CDR3 is TGTGCCAGCAGCCCCGGGACAGGGACACACAATGAGCAGTTCTTC.

The gene calls are TRBV9 and TRBJ2-1; TRBD2 might be the D (5 bases). With 4 bases removed from V and 2 bases from J, the gap between germline ends came to 13 bases. In germline, CDR1 is SGDLS, CDR2 YYNGEE. The CDR3 loop spans 15 amino acids. The CDR3 loop is CASSLRADPYNEQFF. The CDR3 DNA follows: TGTGCCAGCAGCCTTAGAGCGGATCCCTACAATGAGCAGTTCTTC.

The gene calls are TRBV5-6 and TRBJ2-7; the D gene is possibly TRBD2 (5 bases). CDR1 is SGHDT, CDR2 YYEEEE, per germline. With 4 bases removed from V and 2 bases from J, the gap between germline ends came to 13 bases. CDR3 size: 14 residues. This CDR3 reads CASSRGPGTYEQYF. CDR3 in DNA: TGTGCCAGCAGCCGGGGTCCAGGTACCTACGAGCAGTACTTC.

The CDR3: CAWSVLKETQYF. DNA for the CDR3: TGTGCCTGGAGTGTATTAAAAGAGACCCAGTACTTC. V usage is TRBV30 and J usage is TRBJ2-5; D is uncertain. The germline V and J ends were trimmed by 0 bases and 3 bases, with 5 bases remaining between them. CDR3 length equals 12 residues. In germline, CDR1 is GTSNPN, CDR2 SVGIG (reference sequence).

The CDR3 loop reads CASVRSAPSYEQYF. CDR3 nucleotides: TGTGCCAGCGTGAGGTCGGCGCCCTCCTACGAGCAGTACTTC. The chain links TRBV6-1 to TRBJ2-7; D is unclear. Trimming pared 8 bases from V and 0 bases from J, leaving 14 bases between. The length of the CDR3 is 14 residues. The germline V gene has CDR1 MNHNS and CDR2 SASEGT.